The next 25 T cell receptor beta chains were all read from a single sample in a study of CD8+ T cells in alopecia areata (dated by TCRdb to 2017 to 2018). The library was built by means of the immunoSEQ multiplex PCR assay. To provide template for TCR sequencing, every sample had RNA extracted and reverse transcribed into cDNA. The clones in this table, taken by TCRdb from immuneACCESS, are in-frame only. Not every clone is retained; where verified, under half of the shortfall comes from an unresolved V gene, and the cause of the rest is unknown. The sample table holds around 180,000 clones, of which 60% were seen once. The top ten hold 0.95% to 1.1% of the sample. The time point label of this sample denotes: 24 weeks on oral tofacitinib. Read against the paper, the sample's treatment or condition label means: oral pan-JAK inhibitor, 5-10 mg twice daily. Sequenced material: CD4+ T cells sorted from blood, taken at week 24, from a patient treated with tofacitinib. Receptors originate from a human donor with alopecia areata.

CDR3 loop: CASSLASSGELFF. CDR3 nucleotides: TGTGCCAGCAGCTTAGCTAGTTCCGGGGAGCTGTTTTTT. This sequence joins TRBV7-2 and TRBJ2-2; D is uncertain. In germline, CDR1 is SGHTA, CDR2 FQGNSA. V was shortened by 0 bases and J by 6 bases, with 5 bases between the two germline ends. This CDR3 is built from 13 residues.

The rearrangement links TRBV29-1 to TRBJ2-2, with D possibly being TRBD2 (5 bases). This CDR3 spans 14 amino acids. Per the germline V gene, CDR1 is SQVTM and CDR2 is ANQGSEA. Trimming removed 1 base at V and 4 bases at J, with 10 bases between. CDR3 sequence: CSVEVRRVTGELFF. CDR3 DNA sequence: TGCAGCGTTGAAGTGCGGCGGGTCACCGGGGAGCTGTTTTTT.

This chain uses TRBV29-1 with TRBJ1-5, with TRBD1 matching 8 bases. The germline V gene encodes CDR1 SQVTM and CDR2 ANQGSEA. This CDR3 comprises 14 residues. The trim removed 5 bases at V and 3 bases at J, leaving 6 bases unmatched. The chain's CDR3 is CSVWTGQHNQPQHF. Written as DNA, the CDR3 is TGCAGCGTTTGGACAGGGCAACACAATCAGCCCCAGCATTTT.

This rearrangement joins TRBV4-3 to TRBJ2-5, with a possible D match to TRBD2 (5 bases). Germline lookup yields CDR1 LGHNA and CDR2 YSLEER. The CDR3 extends over 14 amino acids. Trimming left V 6 bases short and J 5 bases short, with 16 bases between. The CDR3 protein is CASSQTDSGETQYF. In DNA, the CDR3 is TGCGCCAGCAGTCAAACGGACTCAGGCGAGACCCAGTACTTC.

Worth noting for this clone: Additional DNA sequences in this sample encode the identical CDR3. The chain couples TRBV29-1 to TRBJ2-7, with 7 bases aligning to TRBD1. Per germline, CDR1 SQVTM and CDR2 ANQGSEA. J gave up 1 base and V 5 bases, and 5 bases lay outside the gene matches. The CDR3 length is 13 residues. CDR3 coding DNA: TGCAGCGTTTTAAACAGGGGATCCTACGAGCAGTACTTC. Residues: CSVLNRGSYEQYF.

The table lists this clone with a few counts. V is TRBV29-1 and J is TRBJ2-7, with D maybe TRBD1 (5 bases). V was shortened by 1 base and J by 6 bases, with 7 bases between the two germline ends. The CDR3 covers 11 residues. CDR1 and CDR2 from the germline V gene are SQVTM and ANQGSEA. CDR3 coding DNA: TGCAGCGTTGAAGGTGGGGCCGAGCAGTACTTC. Translated, it gives CSVEGGAEQYF.

This clone was detected a few times. The chain couples TRBV15 to TRBJ2-2; weak D call: TRBD1 (5 bases). This CDR3 spans 19 amino acids. CDR1 and CDR2 (germline): LNHNV, YYDKDF (reference sequence). Trimming left V 4 bases short and J 6 bases short, with 27 bases between. As DNA, the CDR3 is TGTGCCACCAGCAAACCTAGGCGCCGACAGCCATACACGGCCGGGGAGCTGTTTTTT. Encoded protein: CATSKPRRRQPYTAGELFF.

The chain uses TRBV25-1 and TRBJ2-7; D uncertain. V lost 5 bases to trimming and J lost 6 bases, with 8 bases between them. The CDR3 covers 11 residues. Germline-derived CDR1 and CDR2 are MGHDK and SYGVNS. This CDR3 is CASSQLGEQYF. The CDR3 bases are TGTGCCAGCAGTCAATTAGGCGAGCAGTACTTC.

This sequence joins TRBV14 and TRBJ2-1, with D possibly matching TRBD2 (5 bases). The CDR3 consists of 14 residues. V lost 3 bases and J lost 6, with 12 bases in between. The V gene's germline CDR1 is SGHDN and CDR2 FVKESK. CDR3: CASSQFRRANEQFF. The CDR3, as DNA: TGTGCCAGCAGCCAGTTCCGGCGGGCCAATGAGCAGTTCTTC.

The chain has TRBV4-3 and TRBJ1-5, with D unresolved. With 1 base removed from V and 3 bases from J, the gap between germline ends came to 4 bases. Germline loops: CDR1 LGHNA, CDR2 YSLEER. There are 13 residues in the CDR3. Written as DNA, the CDR3 is TGCGCCAGCAGCCAAGGGGTCAATCAGCCCCAGCATTTT. Translated, it gives CASSQGVNQPQHF.

The J gene is TRBJ1-4, the V gene TRBV29-1; D is undetermined. V was clipped by 3 bases and J by 7 bases, with 6 bases between them. CDR1 is SQVTM and CDR2 is ANQGSEA in the germline V gene. The CDR3 has 11 amino acids. CDR3 sequence reads: CSVEWGEKLFF. As DNA, the CDR3 is TGCAGCGTTGAGTGGGGTGAAAAACTGTTTTTT.

This chain joins TRBV29-1 and TRBJ1-6, with 7 bases identical to TRBD1. Germline V gene data show CDR1 as SQVTM and CDR2 as ANQGSEA. This CDR3 contains 13 residues. Losses at the gene ends were 4 bases for V and 9 bases for J; bases not matched to a gene: 6. Written as DNA, the CDR3 is TGCAGCGTTGCAGAGACAGGGAGTTCACCCCTCCACTTT. This translates into CSVAETGSSPLHF.

The V and J genes are TRBV27 and TRBJ2-2; no definite D call. With 5 bases removed from V and 4 bases from J, the gap between germline ends came to 8 bases. The V gene's germline CDR1 is MNHEY and CDR2 SMNVEV (reference sequence). This CDR3 is 13 amino acids long. The CDR3 region is CASSIQLTGELFF. Here the CDR3 DNA reads TGTGCCAGCAGTATTCAGCTCACCGGGGAGCTGTTTTTT.

To note about this clone: Other DNA sequences from this sample encode an identical CDR3 as well. V usage is TRBV30 and J usage is TRBJ1-2; the D is unclear. The CDR3 totals 12 residues. The germline V gene has CDR1 GTSNPN and CDR2 SVGIG (reference sequence). Trimming shortened V by 5 bases and J by 1 base, and 8 bases separated the two germline ends. The CDR3 bases are TGTGCCTGGGGCACCGATAACTATGGCTACACCTTC. Protein product: CAWGTDNYGYTF.

The J gene is TRBJ1-1, the V gene TRBV29-1; D is possibly TRBD1 (5 bases). This CDR3 is 13 amino acids long. The ends were cut back, 6 bases at V and 1 base at J, with 12 bases in the middle. Per the germline V gene, CDR1 is SQVTM and CDR2 is ANQGSEA. This chain's CDR3 is CSVGGRTNTEAFF. The CDR3, as DNA: TGCAGCGTGGGGGGACGGACGAACACTGAAGCTTTCTTT.

The chain links TRBV5-1 to TRBJ2-5; 8 bases match TRBD1. Germline V gene lookup returns CDR1 SGHRS and CDR2 YFSETQ. V shed 1 base and J 5 bases; nucleotides not matched to a gene: 1. The CDR3 has 13 residues. DNA of the CDR3: TGCGCCAGCAGCTTGACAGGGGGGGAGACCCAGTACTTC. Amino acids: CASSLTGGETQYF.

This clone turned up a few times. V usage is TRBV11-3 and J usage is TRBJ2-7; no firm D call. The germline V and J ends were trimmed by 0 bases and 5 bases, with 5 bases remaining between them. CDR3 length: 12 amino acids. Germline assignment: CDR1 SGHNT and CDR2 YENEEA. The DNA for the CDR3 is TGTGCCAGCAGCTTAGAAATCCACGAGCAGTACTTC. It codes for CASSLEIHEQYF.

As for this clone: At the DNA level, this CDR3 is encoded by other sequences in the same sample as well. The rearrangement joins TRBV29-1 to TRBJ1-1; 7 nucleotides line up with TRBD1. Germline V gene lookup returns CDR1 SQVTM and CDR2 ANQGSEA. This CDR3 has 13 amino acids. V was clipped by 1 base and J by 4 bases; unmatched bases: 3. CDR3 in DNA: TGCAGCGTTGAAGGACAGGGTCCCACTGAAGCTTTCTTT. It encodes CSVEGQGPTEAFF.

The chain uses TRBV29-1 and TRBJ2-3; 8 bases are shared with TRBD1. Germline V gene data show CDR1 as SQVTM and CDR2 as ANQGSEA. Germline trimming cut 8 bases from V and 2 bases from J; bases unmatched to any gene: 9. The CDR3 has 14 residues. The CDR3 bases are TGCAGCCTGCGGACAGGGACCTTCACAGATACGCAGTATTTT. Its translation is CSLRTGTFTDTQYF.

This clone was seen only a few times. V usage is TRBV21-1 and J usage is TRBJ1-2; the table's D gene call, TRBD1, was not cross checked with the DNA. TRBV21-1 corresponds to a pseudogene. This CDR3 comprises 11 residues. In DNA form, the CDR3 reads TGTGCCAGCAGCTCCGCCAGGGGCTACACCTTC. Translation: CASSSARGYTF.

This chain connects TRBV29-1 to TRBJ1-2, with D possibly TRBD1 on 6 matching bases. The CDR3 totals 11 residues. Germline V gene data show CDR1 as SQVTM and CDR2 as ANQGSEA. V lost 3 bases, J lost 10 bases, and 12 bases lay in between. The CDR3 DNA sequence: TGCAGCGTTGAGGGGACAAGTGTCTACACCTTC. Residues: CSVEGTSVYTF.

The chain links TRBV6-5 to TRBJ2-7, with 15 bases matching TRBD2. Losses at the gene ends were 2 bases for V and 6 bases for J; bases not matched to a gene: 2. The CDR3 has 15 amino acids. Germline assignment: CDR1 MNHEY and CDR2 SVGAGI. CDR3 sequence: CASSYLGLAGGEQYF. CDR3 sequence (DNA): TGTGCCAGCAGTTACCTGGGACTAGCGGGGGGCGAGCAGTACTTC.

This clone was seen only a few times. This chain joins TRBV9 and TRBJ1-1; D remains unclear. V lost 1 base, J lost 2 bases, and 6 bases lay in between. Per germline, CDR1 SGDLS and CDR2 YYNGEE. The CDR3 covers 13 residues. The CDR3 loop is CASSVSINTEAFF. The CDR3 coding sequence is TGTGCCAGCAGCGTAAGCATTAACACTGAAGCTTTCTTT.

This chain uses TRBV5-1 with TRBJ2-5; TRBD2 agrees at 9 bases. The germline V gene encodes CDR1 SGHRS and CDR2 YFSETQ. CDR3 size: 15 residues. With 4 bases clipped from V and 4 bases from J, the junction kept 8 bases outside the gene matches. CDR3 sequence (DNA): TGCGCCAGCAGCGGGACTAGCCGGGCTTTAGAGACCCAGTACTTC. It translates to CASSGTSRALETQYF.

A note on this clone: Other DNA sequences in this specimen translate into the identical CDR3. The chain carries TRBV2 and TRBJ1-1, with D possibly being TRBD1 (5 bases). Between the trimmed V and J ends, which lost 6 bases and 1 base, there was a span of 12 bases. The CDR3 length is 14 residues. Germline V CDR1 and CDR2: SNHLY, FYNNEI. CDR3 coding DNA: TGTGCCAGCAGCCGGGACGTGGGGAACACTGAAGCTTTCTTT. Translation gives CASSRDVGNTEAFF. The full variable domain, completed using reference TRBV2 and TRBJ1-1, is EPEVTQTPSHQVTQMGQEVILRCVPISNHLYFYWYRQILGQKVEFLVSFYNNEISEKSEIFDDQFSVERPDGSNFTLKIRSTKLEDSAMYFCASSRDVGNTEAFFGQGTRLTVV.